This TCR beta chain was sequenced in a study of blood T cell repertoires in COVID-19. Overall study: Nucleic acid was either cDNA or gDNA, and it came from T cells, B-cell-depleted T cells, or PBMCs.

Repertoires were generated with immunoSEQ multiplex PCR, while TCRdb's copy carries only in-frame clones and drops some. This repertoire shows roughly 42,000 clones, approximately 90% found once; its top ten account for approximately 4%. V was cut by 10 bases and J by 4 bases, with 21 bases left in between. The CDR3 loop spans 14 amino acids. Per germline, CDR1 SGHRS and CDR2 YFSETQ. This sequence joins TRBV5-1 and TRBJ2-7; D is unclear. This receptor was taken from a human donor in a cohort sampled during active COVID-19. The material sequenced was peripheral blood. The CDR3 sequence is CAEQSQIIFYEQYF. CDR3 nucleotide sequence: TGCGCCGAACAGAGCCAGATTATATTTTACGAGCAGTACTTC.